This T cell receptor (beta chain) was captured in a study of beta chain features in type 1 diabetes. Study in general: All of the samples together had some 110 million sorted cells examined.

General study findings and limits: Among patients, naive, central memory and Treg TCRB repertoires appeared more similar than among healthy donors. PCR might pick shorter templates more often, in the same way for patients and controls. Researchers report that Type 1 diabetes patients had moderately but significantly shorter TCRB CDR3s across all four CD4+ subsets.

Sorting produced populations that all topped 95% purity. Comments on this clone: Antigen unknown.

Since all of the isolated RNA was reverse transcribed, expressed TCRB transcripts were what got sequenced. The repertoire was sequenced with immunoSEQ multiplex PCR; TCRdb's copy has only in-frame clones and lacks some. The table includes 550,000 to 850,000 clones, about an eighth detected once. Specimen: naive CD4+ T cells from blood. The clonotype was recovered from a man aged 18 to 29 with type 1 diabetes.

In DNA form, the CDR3 reads TGTGCCACCAGCGAGGACAGGGGGACCATCTACGAGCAGTACTTC. Its protein is CATSEDRGTIYEQYF. The rearrangement uses TRBV15 and TRBJ2-7; 10 nucleotides line up with TRBD1. V was clipped by 5 bases and J by 3 bases; unmatched bases: 7. Germline V gene lookup returns CDR1 LNHNV and CDR2 YYDKDF (reference sequence). The CDR3 length is 15 residues.